This T cell receptor (beta chain) is from a study of Ad26.COV2.S vaccination and SARS-CoV-2 variants. Germline CDR1 MDHEN, CDR2 SYDVKM. The V end lost 6 bases, the J end lost 10 bases, and 10 bases lay between the germline ends. The CDR3 runs 12 residues. Specified treatment: some 20 received Ad26.COV2.S at low or high dose, single or two shots; about 5 received placebo; per-sample allocation not given. Samples were taken on day 63 after the first vaccine or placebo injection. Assay used: immunoSEQ multiplex PCR; TCRdb lists only in-frame clones, some missing. The table shows hundreds of thousands of clones, with 86% occurring only once.

This sequence joins TRBV28 and TRBJ1-6; no reliable D call. The sequences come from peripheral blood, collected in a trial of Ad26.COV2.S vaccine versus placebo. This receptor was obtained from a person aged 18-65 years who received the Ad26.COV2.S COVID-19 vaccine or a placebo. For the CDR3, the DNA is TGTGCCAGCAGCCAACAGCACTCACCCCTCCACTTT. It translates to CASSQQHSPLHF.